What follows are 12 T cell receptor beta chains derived from one specimen sequenced in a study of T-cell memory formation after mild COVID-19 (dated by TCRdb to the early 2020s). Library construction relied on 5' RACE. This sample was sequenced with an Illumina NovaSeq 6000. TCRdb cleaned the public reads at Q25 with fastp, built clones with MiXCR and kept in-frame beta chains. Rows merge per CDR3 protein into single entries with the most common DNA and genes. The sample records about 340,000 distinct CDR3 sequences, roughly an eighth of which are singletons. The ten most abundant clones make up roughly a fifth of the sample. Sequenced input: PBMCs or a T cell subset sorted from them (not recorded which). The source of these receptors is a man younger than 35 who had mild COVID-19 (a few samples of this study predate the infection). The sample titles of this study are shuffled in the database, so cell type and time point are left out; the donor was told from shared clones.

This clonotype was picked up many times. The J gene is TRBJ1-2, the V gene TRBV7-8; D is unclear. There are 12 residues in the CDR3. The ends were cut back, 5 bases at V and 2 bases at J, with 6 bases in the middle. Germline CDR1 is SGHVS and CDR2 is FQNEAQ. CDR3 in amino acids: CASSGQNYGYTF. The CDR3 DNA reads as TGTGCCAGCAGCGGGCAGAACTATGGCTACACCTTC.

The CDR3 sequence: CASSLVTSVRGEQFF. CDR3 DNA sequence: TGTGCCAGCAGCTTGGTGACTAGCGTAAGGGGTGAGCAGTTCTTC. The chain combines TRBV5-6 with TRBJ2-1, with 8 bases identical to TRBD2. The CDR3 is 15 amino acids. Germline V gene sequence: CDR1 SGHDT, CDR2 YYEEEE. Trimming at V came to 0 bases and at J to 9 bases, leaving 8 bases not matched to a gene.

The rearrangement uses TRBV6-4 and TRBJ2-2; tentatively, D is TRBD1 or TRBD2 (5 bases each). The CDR3 has 15 amino acids. Germline V gene lookup returns CDR1 MRHNA and CDR2 SNTAGT. Trimming left V 0 bases short and J 3 bases short, with 8 bases between. The CDR3 nucleotides are TGTGCCAGCAGTGACTCGGGGGTCGACACCGGGGAGCTGTTTTTT. Translated: CASSDSGVDTGELFF.

This clonotype was counted a few times. This chain joins TRBV30 and TRBJ2-1; D unclear. CDR1 and CDR2 (germline): GTSNPN, SVGIG (reference sequence). This CDR3 contains 13 residues. V lost 0 bases and J lost 3, with 6 bases in between. As DNA, the CDR3 is TGTGCCTGGAGTGTCCCCGGCTACAATGAGCAGTTCTTC. This translates into CAWSVPGYNEQFF.

This sequence joins TRBV12-3 or TRBV12-4 and TRBJ1-5; D gene uncertain. The CDR3 length is 14 residues. Trimming left V 5 bases short and J 7 bases short, with 15 bases between. CDR3 loop: CASSALQAGQPQHF. Written as DNA, the CDR3 is TGTGCCAGCAGTGCTCTTCAGGCCGGACAGCCCCAGCATTTT.

The chain combines TRBV4-2 with TRBJ2-3; no clear D gene. V shed 3 bases and J shed 4 bases, with 11 bases lying between them. CDR1 LGHNA and CDR2 YNFKEQ come from the germline V gene. This CDR3 has 14 residues. In DNA form, the CDR3 reads TGTGCCAGCAGCCAGTCCGGAGATTCAGATACGCAGTATTTT. Protein sequence: CASSQSGDSDTQYF.

The V and J genes are TRBV7-2 and TRBJ2-7; weak D call: TRBD2 (5 bases). The length of the CDR3 is 14 residues. CDR1 SGHTA and CDR2 FQGNSA come from the germline V gene. Trimming left V 2 bases short and J 5 bases short, with 13 bases between. The CDR3 nucleotides read TGTGCCAGCAGCTTATACGGGATATTTAACGAGCAGTACTTC. Its translation is CASSLYGIFNEQYF.

This clonotype was seen only a few times. The rearrangement links TRBV20-1 to TRBJ2-3; D call uncertain. The germline V gene has CDR1 DFQATT and CDR2 SNEGSKA (reference sequence). The CDR3 sequence is 13 residues long. V was cut by 3 bases and J by 6 bases, with 13 bases left in between. CDR3 protein: CSASRALMDTQYF. In DNA, the CDR3 is TGCAGTGCTAGCCGGGCCCTGATGGATACGCAGTATTTT.

The rearrangement links TRBV7-8 to TRBJ1-5; D ambiguous. The CDR3 extends over 16 amino acids. The V end lost 0 bases, the J end lost 1 base, and 10 bases lay between the germline ends. Germline V lookup: CDR1 SGHVS, CDR2 FQNEAQ. The CDR3 is CASSLARIVSNQPQHF. DNA of the CDR3: TGTGCCAGCAGCTTAGCGCGGATAGTCAGCAATCAGCCCCAGCATTTT.

The genes are TRBV5-1 and TRBJ2-3; D may match TRBD1 or TRBD2 (5 bases each). V was pared by 0 bases and J by 0 bases, with 14 bases between. This CDR3 is 17 amino acids long. Germline values: CDR1 SGHRS, CDR2 YFSETQ. This CDR3 reads CASSLATGRSSTDTQYF. The DNA for the CDR3 is TGCGCCAGCAGCTTGGCCACGGGACGGTCTAGCACAGATACGCAGTATTTT.

This clonotype was picked up a small number of times. V and J are TRBV9 and TRBJ2-3; D is ambiguous. CDR1 and CDR2 (germline): SGDLS, YYNGEE. The CDR3 runs 16 residues. V lost 0 bases, J lost 2 bases, and 13 bases lay in between. The CDR3 region is CASSVVGRTYTDTQYF. In DNA, the CDR3 is TGTGCCAGCAGCGTAGTAGGCAGAACTTACACAGATACGCAGTATTTT.

This clonotype was recorded a few times. The chain joins TRBV6-5 to TRBJ2-1, with D unresolved. V lost 6 bases and J 8 bases, leaving 11 bases between the germline ends. The CDR3 sequence is 12 residues long. Germline V gene lookup returns CDR1 MNHEY and CDR2 SVGAGI. This CDR3 is CASSSHSDEQFF. The CDR3 DNA sequence: TGTGCCAGCAGCTCCCACTCGGATGAGCAGTTCTTC.